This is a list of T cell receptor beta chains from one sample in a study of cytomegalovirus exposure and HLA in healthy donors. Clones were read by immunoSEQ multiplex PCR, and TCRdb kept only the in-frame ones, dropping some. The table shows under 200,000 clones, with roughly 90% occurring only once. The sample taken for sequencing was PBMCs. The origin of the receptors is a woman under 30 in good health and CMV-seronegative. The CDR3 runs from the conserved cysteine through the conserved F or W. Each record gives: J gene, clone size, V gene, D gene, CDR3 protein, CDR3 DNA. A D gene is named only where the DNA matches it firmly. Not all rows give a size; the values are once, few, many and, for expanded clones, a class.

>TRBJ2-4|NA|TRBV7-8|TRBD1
CASSVRDRGNIQYF
TGTGCCAGCAGCGTAAGGGACAGGGGAAACATTCAGTACTTC
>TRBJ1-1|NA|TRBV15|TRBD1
CATSGQTGPSMNTEAFF
TGTGCCACCAGCGGCCAGACAGGGCCTTCCATGAACACTGAAGCTTTCTTT
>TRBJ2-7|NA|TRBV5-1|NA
CASSLDGGTYEQYF
TGCGCCAGCAGCTTGGATGGCGGAACCTACGAGCAGTACTTC
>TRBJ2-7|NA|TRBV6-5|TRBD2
CASSYSGGGTEQYF
TGTGCCAGCAGTTACTCTGGGGGAGGGACTGAGCAGTACTTC
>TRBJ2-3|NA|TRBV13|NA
CASSLKLADSTDTQYF
TGTGCCAGCAGCTTAAAACTAGCAGATAGCACAGATACGCAGTATTTT
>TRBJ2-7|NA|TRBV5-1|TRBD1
CASSLVPPGQGHEQYF
TGCGCCAGCAGCTTGGTCCCGCCGGGACAGGGACACGAGCAGTACTTC
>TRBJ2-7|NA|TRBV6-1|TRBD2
CASSYGGGLYEQYF
TGTGCCAGCAGCTACGGGGGGGGGCTATACGAGCAGTACTTC
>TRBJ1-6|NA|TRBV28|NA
CASSFLGRGHSPLHF
TGTGCCAGCAGTTTTCTGGGCAGGGGACATTCACCCCTCCACTTT
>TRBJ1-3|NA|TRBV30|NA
CAWGGLLGNTIYF
TGTGCCTGGGGCGGCCTCTTGGGAAACACCATATATTTT
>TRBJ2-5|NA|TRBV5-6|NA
CASSFGGDETQYF
TGTGCCAGCAGCTTTGGAGGGGATGAGACCCAGTACTTC
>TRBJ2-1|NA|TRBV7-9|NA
CASSLGRGSLNEQFF
TGTGCCAGCAGCTTGGGGCGGGGTAGTCTTAATGAGCAGTTCTTC
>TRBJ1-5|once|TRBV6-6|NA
CASSPLGVRQPQHF
TGTGCCAGCAGTCCCCTAGGGGTAAGGCAGCCCCAGCATTTT
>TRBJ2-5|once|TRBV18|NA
CASSPLYEETQYF
TGTGCCAGCTCACCACTATATGAAGAGACCCAGTACTTC
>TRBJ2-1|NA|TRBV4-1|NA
CASSQGGESGEQFF
TGCGCCAGCAGCCAAGGGGGGGAGAGCGGTGAGCAGTTCTTC
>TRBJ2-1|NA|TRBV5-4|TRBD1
CASSSAGGRNEQFF
TGTGCCAGCAGCTCAGCAGGGGGCCGCAATGAGCAGTTCTTC
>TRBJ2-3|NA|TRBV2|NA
CASSDETTSTDTQYF
TGTGCCAGCAGTGATGAGACTACAAGCACAGATACGCAGTATTTT
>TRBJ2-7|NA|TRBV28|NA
CASISPGHSSYEQYF
TGTGCCAGCATTTCACCGGGACACTCCTCCTACGAGCAGTACTTC
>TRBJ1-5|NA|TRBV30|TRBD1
CAWSAQGAGQPQHF
TGTGCCTGGAGTGCACAGGGGGCGGGTCAGCCCCAGCATTTT
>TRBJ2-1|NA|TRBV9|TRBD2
CASSGGGTSEFEQFF
TGTGCCAGCAGCGGTGGGGGGACTAGCGAGTTTGAGCAGTTCTTC
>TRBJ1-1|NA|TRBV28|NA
CASTLAGLHKNTEAFF
TGTGCCAGCACCCTCGCGGGACTCCATAAGAACACTGAAGCTTTCTTT
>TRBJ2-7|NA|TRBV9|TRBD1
CASSVSPSTGFYEQYF
TGTGCCAGCAGCGTATCCCCCTCGACAGGGTTCTACGAGCAGTACTTC
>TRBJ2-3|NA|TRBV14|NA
CASSPNRLSTDTQYF
TGTGCCAGCAGCCCGAACAGGCTCAGCACAGATACGCAGTATTTT
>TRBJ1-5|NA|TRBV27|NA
CASSFGGNQPQHF
TGTGCCAGCAGTTTCGGGGGGAATCAGCCCCAGCATTTT
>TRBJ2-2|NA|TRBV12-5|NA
CASGLVLVGDTGELFF
TGTGCTAGTGGTTTGGTACTGGTAGGGGACACCGGGGAGCTGTTTTTT
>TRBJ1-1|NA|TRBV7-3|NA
CASSFSPNTEAFF
TGTGCCAGCAGCTTTAGCCCGAACACTGAAGCTTTCTTT
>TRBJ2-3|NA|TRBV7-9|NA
CASTQGQGTDTQYF
TGTGCCAGCACCCAGGGGCAAGGGACAGATACGCAGTATTTT
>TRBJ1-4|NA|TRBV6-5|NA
CAAGKLGVWEKLFF
TGTGCCGCGGGAAAACTGGGGGTATGGGAAAAACTGTTTTTT
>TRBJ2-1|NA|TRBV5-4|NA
CASSFPYGSYNEQFF
TGTGCCAGCAGCTTCCCCTACGGCTCCTACAATGAGCAGTTCTTC
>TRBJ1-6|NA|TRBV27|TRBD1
CASSYGQGNSPLHF
TGTGCCAGCAGTTACGGACAGGGCAATTCACCCCTCCACTTT
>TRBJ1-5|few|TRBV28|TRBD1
CASSLVGQGAGFTHSNQPQHF
TGTGCCAGCAGTTTAGTGGGACAGGGGGCCGGATTTACCCATAGCAATCAGCCCCAGCATTTT
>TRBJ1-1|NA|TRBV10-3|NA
CSRSQGWVGRGTEAFF
TGTTCCCGAAGTCAGGGGTGGGTGGGCCGGGGCACTGAAGCTTTCTTT
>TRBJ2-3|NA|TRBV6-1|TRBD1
CASSGGTGGHTQYF
TGTGCCAGCAGTGGAGGGACAGGAGGGCATACGCAGTATTTT
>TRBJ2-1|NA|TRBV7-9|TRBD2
CSSSTRTLAGGHSYNEQFF
TGTTCCAGCAGCACCCGAACTCTAGCGGGGGGCCACTCCTACAATGAGCAGTTCTTC
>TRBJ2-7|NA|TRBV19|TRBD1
CASSMGTGNYEQYF
TGTGCCAGTAGTATGGGGACAGGTAATTACGAGCAGTACTTC
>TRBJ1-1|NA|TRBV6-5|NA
CASNYPENTEAFF
TGTGCCAGCAACTACCCCGAGAACACTGAAGCTTTCTTT
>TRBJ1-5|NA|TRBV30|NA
CAWSMNRDSPAQPQHF
TGTGCCTGGAGCATGAACCGGGACTCTCCCGCTCAGCCCCAGCATTTT
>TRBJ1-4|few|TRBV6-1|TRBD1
CASSETGKGEKLFF
TGTGCCAGCAGCGAGACAGGGAAGGGTGAAAAACTGTTTTTT
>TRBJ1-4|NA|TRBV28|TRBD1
CASSDRGREKLFF
TGTGCCAGCAGTGACAGGGGGCGTGAAAAACTGTTTTTT
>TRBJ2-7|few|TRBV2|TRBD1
CASTAGTGGRYEQYF
TGTGCCAGCACCGCCGGGACAGGGGGCAGGTACGAGCAGTACTTC
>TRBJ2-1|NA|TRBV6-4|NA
CASSEVAVTYNEQFF
TGTGCCAGCAGTGAGGTAGCGGTGACCTACAATGAGCAGTTCTTC
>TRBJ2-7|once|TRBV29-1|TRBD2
CSVTGLVGYEQYF
TGCAGCGTGACTGGACTAGTAGGCTACGAGCAGTACTTC
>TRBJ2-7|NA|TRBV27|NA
CASSLARYPSQREQYF
TGTGCCAGCAGTTTGGCCCGTTACCCTAGCCAAAGGGAGCAGTACTTC
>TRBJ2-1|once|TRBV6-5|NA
CASSFSRRNEQFF
TGTGCCAGCAGTTTTTCCCGTCGGAATGAGCAGTTCTTC
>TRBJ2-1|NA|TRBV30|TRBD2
CAWSAGTSGINEQFF
TGTGCCTGGAGTGCCGGGACTAGCGGGATTAATGAGCAGTTCTTC
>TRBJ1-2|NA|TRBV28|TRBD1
CASREGTDYGYTF
TGTGCCAGCAGGGAAGGGACAGACTATGGCTACACCTTC
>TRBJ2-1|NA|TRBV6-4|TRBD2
CASSKSGTSGSNEQFF
TGTGCCAGCAGTAAGTCCGGGACTAGCGGATCTAATGAGCAGTTCTTC
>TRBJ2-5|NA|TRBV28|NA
CASSLGAGEQETQYF
TGTGCCAGCAGTTTAGGGGCAGGGGAACAAGAGACCCAGTACTTC
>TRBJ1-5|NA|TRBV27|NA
CASRKGGDRQPQHF
TGTGCCAGCAGGAAAGGAGGGGATCGGCAGCCCCAGCATTTT
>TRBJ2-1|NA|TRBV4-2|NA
CASSQGSELGTYNEQFF
TGTGCCAGCAGCCAAGGTAGCGAGCTGGGTACCTACAATGAGCAGTTCTTC
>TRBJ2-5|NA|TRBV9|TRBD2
CASSVGLAGGLGETQYF
TGTGCCAGCAGCGTTGGACTAGCGGGGGGGCTGGGGGAGACCCAGTACTTC
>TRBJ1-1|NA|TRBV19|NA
CASSLAPSSTEAFF
TGTGCCAGTAGTTTGGCGCCTAGCTCCACTGAAGCTTTCTTT
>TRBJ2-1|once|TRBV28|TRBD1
CASSQPGTGPHEQFF
TGTGCCAGCAGCCAACCCGGGACAGGTCCCCATGAGCAGTTCTTC
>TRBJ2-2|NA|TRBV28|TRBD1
CASRPTGETGELFF
TGTGCCAGCAGACCTACAGGGGAAACCGGGGAGCTGTTTTTT
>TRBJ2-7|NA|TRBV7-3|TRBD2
CASSFGAGGSYEQYF
TGTGCCAGCAGCTTTGGGGCGGGAGGTTCCTACGAGCAGTACTTC
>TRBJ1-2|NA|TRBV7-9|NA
CASSARGGGYTF
TGTGCCAGCAGCGCCAGGGGCGGTGGCTACACCTTC
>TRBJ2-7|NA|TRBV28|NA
CASSPPGVYEQYF
TGTGCCAGCAGTCCCCCGGGAGTCTACGAGCAGTACTTC
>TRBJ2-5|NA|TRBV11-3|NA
CASSPAHDPGETQYF
TGTGCCAGCAGCCCCGCTCATGATCCAGGGGAGACCCAGTACTTC
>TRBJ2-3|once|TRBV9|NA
CASSVEVGTSTDTQYF
TGTGCCAGCAGCGTAGAAGTGGGCACTAGCACAGATACGCAGTATTTT
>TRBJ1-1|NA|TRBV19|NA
CASSYGNTEAFF
TGTGCCAGTAGTTACGGGAACACTGAAGCTTTCTTT
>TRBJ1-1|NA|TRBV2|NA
CASSQQGLNTEAFF
TGTGCCAGCAGCCAACAGGGATTAAACACTGAAGCTTTCTTT